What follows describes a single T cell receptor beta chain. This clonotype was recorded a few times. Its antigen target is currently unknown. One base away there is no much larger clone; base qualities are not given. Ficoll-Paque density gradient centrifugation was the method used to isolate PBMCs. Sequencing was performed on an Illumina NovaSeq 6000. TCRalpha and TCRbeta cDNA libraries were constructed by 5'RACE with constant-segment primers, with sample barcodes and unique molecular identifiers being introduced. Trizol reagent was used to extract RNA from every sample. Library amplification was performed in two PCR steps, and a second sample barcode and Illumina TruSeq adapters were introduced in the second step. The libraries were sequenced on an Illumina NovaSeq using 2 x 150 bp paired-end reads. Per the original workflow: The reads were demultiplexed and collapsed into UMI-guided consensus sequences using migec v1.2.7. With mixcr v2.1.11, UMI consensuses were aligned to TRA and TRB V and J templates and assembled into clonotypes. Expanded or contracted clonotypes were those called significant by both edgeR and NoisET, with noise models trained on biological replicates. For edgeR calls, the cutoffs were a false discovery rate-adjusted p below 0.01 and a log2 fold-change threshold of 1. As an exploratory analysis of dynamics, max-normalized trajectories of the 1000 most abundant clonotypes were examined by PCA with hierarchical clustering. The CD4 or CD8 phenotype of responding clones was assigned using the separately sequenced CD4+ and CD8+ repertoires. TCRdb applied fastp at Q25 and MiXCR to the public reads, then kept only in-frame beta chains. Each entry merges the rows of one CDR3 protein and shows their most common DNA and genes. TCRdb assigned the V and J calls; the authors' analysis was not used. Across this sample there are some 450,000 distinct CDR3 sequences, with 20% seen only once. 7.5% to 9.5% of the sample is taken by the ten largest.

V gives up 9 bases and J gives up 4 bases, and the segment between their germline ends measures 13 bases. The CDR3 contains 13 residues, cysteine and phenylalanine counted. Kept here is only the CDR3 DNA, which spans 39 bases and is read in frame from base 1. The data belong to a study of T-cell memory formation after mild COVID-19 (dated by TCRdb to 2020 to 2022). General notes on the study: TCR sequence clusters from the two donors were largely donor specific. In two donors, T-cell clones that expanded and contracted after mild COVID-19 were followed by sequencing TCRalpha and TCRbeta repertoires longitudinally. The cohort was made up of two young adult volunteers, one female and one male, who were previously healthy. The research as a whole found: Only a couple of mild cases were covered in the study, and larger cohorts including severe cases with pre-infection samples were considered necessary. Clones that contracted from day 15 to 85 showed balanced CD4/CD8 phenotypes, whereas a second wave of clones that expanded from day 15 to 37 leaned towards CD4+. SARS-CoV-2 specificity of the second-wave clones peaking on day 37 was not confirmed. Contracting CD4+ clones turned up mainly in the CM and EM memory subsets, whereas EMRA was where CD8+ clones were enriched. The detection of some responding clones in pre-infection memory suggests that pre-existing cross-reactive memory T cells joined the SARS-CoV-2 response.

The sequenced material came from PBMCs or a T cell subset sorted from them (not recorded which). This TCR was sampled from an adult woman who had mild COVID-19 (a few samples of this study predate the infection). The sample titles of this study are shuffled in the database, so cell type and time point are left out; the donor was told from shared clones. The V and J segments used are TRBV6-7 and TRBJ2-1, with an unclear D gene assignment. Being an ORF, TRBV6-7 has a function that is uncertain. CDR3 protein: CASGPSAYNEQFF. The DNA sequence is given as TGTGCCAGTGGACCCTCGGCGTACAATGAGCAGTTCTTC.